This T cell receptor (beta chain) was profiled in a study of Ad26.COV2.S vaccination and SARS-CoV-2 variants. Treatment described: roughly 18 received Ad26.COV2.S at low or high dose, single or two shots; about 5 received placebo; per-sample allocation not given. Sample collection was performed on day 63 after the first vaccine or placebo injection. The method was immunoSEQ multiplex PCR; TCRdb's version includes in-frame clones alone and lacks a portion of them. This sample has about 330,000 clones; roughly nine tenths occur once, and the top ten carry approximately 5%. This sequence originates from a person aged 18-60 years who received the Ad26.COV2.S COVID-19 vaccine or a placebo. Here the sequenced sample was peripheral blood, taken in a trial of Ad26.COV2.S vaccine versus placebo.

The CDR3 DNA reads TGTGCCAGCAACGATCCCGGGACAGGCGATGAAAAACTGTTTTTT. Translating gives CASNDPGTGDEKLFF. This chain connects TRBV5-5 to TRBJ1-4, with 8 bases matching TRBD1. The CDR3 is made up of 15 amino acids. Germline CDR1 is SGHKS and CDR2 is YYEKEE (reference sequence). The ends lost 6 bases at V and 6 bases at J; junction bases unmatched: 10.